Presented here are 13 T cell receptor beta chains from one specimen sequenced in a study of prognosis after radiotherapy for stage I lung cancer. TCR beta CDR3 amplification from genomic DNA was performed by two-round multiplex PCR. For every TRBV and TRBJ gene, a specific primer was used in first-round PCR. One entry per CDR3 protein results from TCRdb running MiXCR on the multiplex PCR reads. The table shows around 19,000 distinct CDR3 sequences, with roughly 53% occurring only once. The sequenced sample was PBMCs, obtained before or after stereotactic body radiation therapy (not recorded which). All receptors come from a donor over 45 with non-small cell lung cancer.

This clonotype was observed at least ten times. The chain recombines TRBV20-1 with TRBJ2-1; 7 positions match TRBD2. This CDR3 spans 14 amino acids. Germline V lookup: CDR1 DFQATT, CDR2 SNEGSKA (reference sequence). V shed 4 bases, J shed 6 bases, and the junction held 9 bases outside the gene matches. The CDR3 region is CSANGLVSGNEQFF. CDR3 coding DNA: TGCAGTGCTAACGGACTAGTCTCGGGCAATGAGCAGTTCTTC.

This clonotype was recorded at least ten times. The rearrangement joins TRBV5-1 to TRBJ2-5; TRBD2 is a possible D gene (6 bases). This CDR3 is built from 15 residues. Germline CDR1 reads SGHRS; CDR2 reads YFSETQ. V was cut by 0 bases and J by 2 bases, with 11 bases left in between. The DNA of the CDR3 is TGCGCCAGCAGCTTGGGTACGGGGACTCAAGAGACCCAGTACTTC. Translated, it gives CASSLGTGTQETQYF.

This clonotype was seen a handful of times. J is TRBJ1-2 and V is TRBV28, with D hard to call. Trimming removed 3 bases at V and 8 bases at J, with 7 bases between. The CDR3 totals 11 residues. CDR1 MDHEN and CDR2 SYDVKM come from the germline V gene. For the CDR3, the DNA is TGTGCCAGCAGTTTTGGGGTGGGCTACACCTTC. Its protein product is CASSFGVGYTF.

Details on this clonotype: The junction does not match germline at one end; this may be a read error. The V gene is TRBV5-1, the J gene TRBJ2-3; possibly TRBD2 for D (5 bases). Germline V gene sequence: CDR1 SGHRS, CDR2 YFSETQ. The CDR3 extends over 15 amino acids. The CDR3 reads CASSESGGGKDTQYF. CDR3 DNA: TGCGCAAGCAGCGAGTCAGGAGGTGGCAAAGATACGCAGTATTTT.

On this clonotype: An end of the junction differs from the germline gene, which may be a read error. The V and J genes are TRBV5-1 and TRBJ2-7, with D perhaps matching TRBD2 (5 bases). The CDR3 covers 11 residues. In germline, CDR1 is SGHRS, CDR2 YFSETQ. For the CDR3, the DNA is TGCGCCAGCAGCTTAGGGTCGAGAGGGAGCTTC. This encodes CASSLGSRGSF.

This clonotype was observed many times. The V gene is TRBV11-2, the J gene TRBJ2-7, with 9 bases that match TRBD2. The length of the CDR3 is 15 residues. V dropped 6 bases and J dropped 7; count of bases not matched to a gene: 13. CDR1 and CDR2 from the germline V gene are SGHAT and FQNNGV. The CDR3 DNA follows: TGTGCCAGCAGTAACCCCGCGGGGGGGGCGCTTGAGCAGTACTTC. Protein sequence: CASSNPAGGALEQYF. The variable domain in full, completed from reference TRBV11-2 and TRBJ2-7, reads EAGVAQSPRYKIIEKRQSVAFWCNPISGHATLYWYQQILGQGPKLLIQFQNNGVVDDSQLPKDRFSAERLKGVDSTLKIQPAKLEDSAVYLCASSNPAGGALEQYFGPGTRLTVT.

By share, this clonotype counts as medium-sized. The rearrangement uses TRBV6-1 and TRBJ2-3; D may match TRBD1 or TRBD2 (5 bases each). V dropped 6 bases and J dropped 2 bases, with 12 bases sitting between them. The germline V gene has CDR1 MNHNS and CDR2 SASEGT. This CDR3 region has 14 residues. CDR3 sequence: CASRRDGSTDTQYF. CDR3 sequence (DNA): TGTGCCAGCAGGAGGGACGGTTCCACAGATACGCAGTATTTT.

V and J are TRBV5-1 and TRBJ1-2, with D possibly matching TRBD1 (5 bases). V was shortened by 0 bases and J by 4 bases, with 10 bases between the two germline ends. The V gene's germline CDR1 is SGHRS and CDR2 YFSETQ. The CDR3 runs to 14 residues. CDR3 amino acids: CASSLAGTGYGYTF. The DNA for the CDR3 is TGCGCCAGCAGCTTGGCCGGGACGGGCTATGGCTACACCTTC.

This clonotype has just a few counts. Possible read error: a much larger clone is one base away. No conserved phenylalanine or tryptophan ends this CDR3, so it is likely a read error. This chain uses TRBV19 with TRBJ2-5; 14 bases line up with TRBD2. The CDR3 has 16 residues. The J segment lost 4 bases and the V segment lost 5 bases, leaving 6 bases of the junction unmatched. Germline CDR1 and CDR2: LNHDA and SQIVND (reference sequence). The CDR3 sequence: CASSGGLAGVVETQYL. The CDR3 DNA is TGTGCCAGTAGTGGGGGACTAGCGGGAGTAGTAGAGACCCAGTACCTC.

This clonotype appeared once. V usage is TRBV7-8 and J usage is TRBJ2-7; D ambiguous. The CDR3 length is 12 residues. Germline CDR1 reads SGHVS; CDR2 reads FQNEAQ. V was trimmed by 1 base and J by 6 bases, leaving 7 bases between them. The DNA of the CDR3 is TGTGCCAGCAGCTTAGTAGGTCTCGAGCAGTACTTC. It specifies CASSLVGLEQYF.

A single count supports this clonotype. The rearrangement links TRBV24-1 to TRBJ2-3, with D unresolved. Trimming took 4 bases from V and 1 from J, leaving 14 bases between them. The CDR3 covers 16 residues. The germline CDR1 and CDR2 sequences are KGHDR and SFDVKD. The CDR3 region is CATSDHSGIGTDTQYF. For the CDR3, the DNA is TGTGCCACCAGTGACCACTCGGGTATCGGCACAGATACGCAGTATTTT.

This chain links TRBV30 with TRBJ1-2; tentatively, D is TRBD1 (5 bases). V was clipped by 4 bases and J by 4 bases, with 13 bases between them. CDR1 is GTSNPN, CDR2 SVGIG, per germline (reference sequence). The length of the CDR3 is 13 residues. CDR3 protein: CAWTLIDSYGYTF. The CDR3 DNA reads TGTGCCTGGACTTTAATCGACAGCTATGGCTACACCTTC.

In this sample, this clonotype turned up once. The chain joins TRBV6-1 to TRBJ1-1; TRBD1 agrees at 8 bases. The junction had 3 bases not matched to a gene; V was cut back by 6 bases and J by 0 bases. Germline-derived CDR1 and CDR2 are MNHNS and SASEGT. The CDR3 is 14 residues long. CDR3 region: CASSVDRVNTEAFF. In nucleotides, the CDR3 is TGTGCCAGCAGCGTGGACAGGGTGAACACTGAAGCTTTCTTT.